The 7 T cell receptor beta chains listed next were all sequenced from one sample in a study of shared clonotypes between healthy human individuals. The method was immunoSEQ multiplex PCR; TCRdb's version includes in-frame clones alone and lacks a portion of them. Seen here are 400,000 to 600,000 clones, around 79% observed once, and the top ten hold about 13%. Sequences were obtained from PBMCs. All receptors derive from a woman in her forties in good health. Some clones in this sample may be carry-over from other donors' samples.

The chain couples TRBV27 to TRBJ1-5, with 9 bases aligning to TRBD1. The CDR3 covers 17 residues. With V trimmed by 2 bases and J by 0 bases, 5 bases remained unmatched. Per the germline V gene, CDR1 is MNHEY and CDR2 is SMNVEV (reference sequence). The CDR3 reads CASSLRGTGYSNQPQHF. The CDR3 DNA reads TGTGCCAGCAGTTTACGGGGGACAGGGTATAGCAATCAGCCCCAGCATTTT.

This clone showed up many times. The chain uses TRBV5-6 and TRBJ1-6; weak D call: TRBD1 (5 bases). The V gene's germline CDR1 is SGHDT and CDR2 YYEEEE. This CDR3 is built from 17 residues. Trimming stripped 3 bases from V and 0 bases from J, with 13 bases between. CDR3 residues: CASSSTSGSSYNSPLHF. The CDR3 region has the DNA TGTGCCAGCAGCTCCACGTCAGGGAGCTCCTATAATTCACCCCTCCACTTT.

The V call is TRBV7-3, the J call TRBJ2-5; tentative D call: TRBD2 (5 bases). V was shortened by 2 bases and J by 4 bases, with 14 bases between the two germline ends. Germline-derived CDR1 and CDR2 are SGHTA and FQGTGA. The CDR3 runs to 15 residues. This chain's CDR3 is CASSLDGLAGETQYF. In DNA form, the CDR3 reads TGTGCCAGCAGCTTAGACGGGCTAGCCGGAGAGACCCAGTACTTC.

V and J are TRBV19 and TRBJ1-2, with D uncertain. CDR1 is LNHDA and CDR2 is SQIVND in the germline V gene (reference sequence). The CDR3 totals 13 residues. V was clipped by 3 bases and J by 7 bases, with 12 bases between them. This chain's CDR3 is CASSIPGAGGYTF. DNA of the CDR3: TGTGCCAGTAGTATCCCCGGTGCTGGTGGCTACACCTTC.

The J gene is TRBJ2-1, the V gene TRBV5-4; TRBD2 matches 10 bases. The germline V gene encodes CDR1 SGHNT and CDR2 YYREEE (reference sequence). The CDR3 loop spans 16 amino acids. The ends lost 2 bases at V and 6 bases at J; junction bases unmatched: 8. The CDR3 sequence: CASSLKREGLRNEQFF. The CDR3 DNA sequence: TGTGCCAGCAGCTTAAAGCGGGAGGGCCTTCGCAATGAGCAGTTCTTC.

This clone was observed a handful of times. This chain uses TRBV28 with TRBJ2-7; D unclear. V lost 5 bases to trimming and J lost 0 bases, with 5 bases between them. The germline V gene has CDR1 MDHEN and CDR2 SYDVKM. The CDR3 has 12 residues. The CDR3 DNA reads TGTGCCAGCAGTGATCACTCCTACGAGCAGTACTTC. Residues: CASSDHSYEQYF.

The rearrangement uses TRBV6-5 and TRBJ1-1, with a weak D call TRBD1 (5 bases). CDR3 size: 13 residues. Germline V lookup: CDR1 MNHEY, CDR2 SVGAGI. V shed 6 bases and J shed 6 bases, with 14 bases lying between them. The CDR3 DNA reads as TGTGCCAGCAGCCTTACGGGGGGGGCTGAAGCTTTCTTT. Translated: CASSLTGGAEAFF.